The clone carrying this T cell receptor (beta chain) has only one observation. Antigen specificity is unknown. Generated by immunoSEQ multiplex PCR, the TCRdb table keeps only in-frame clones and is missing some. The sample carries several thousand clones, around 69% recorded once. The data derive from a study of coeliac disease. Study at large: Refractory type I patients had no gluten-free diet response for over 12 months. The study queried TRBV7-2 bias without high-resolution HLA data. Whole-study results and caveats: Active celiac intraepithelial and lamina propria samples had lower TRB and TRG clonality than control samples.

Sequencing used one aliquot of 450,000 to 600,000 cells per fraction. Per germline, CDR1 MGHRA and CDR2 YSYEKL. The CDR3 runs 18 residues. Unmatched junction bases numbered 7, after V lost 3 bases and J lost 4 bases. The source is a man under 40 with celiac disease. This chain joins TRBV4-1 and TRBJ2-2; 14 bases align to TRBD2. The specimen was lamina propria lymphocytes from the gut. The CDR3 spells CASSHEGLAGGGTGELFF. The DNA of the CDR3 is TGCGCCAGCAGCCATGAAGGACTAGCGGGGGGAGGCACCGGGGAGCTGTTTTTT.